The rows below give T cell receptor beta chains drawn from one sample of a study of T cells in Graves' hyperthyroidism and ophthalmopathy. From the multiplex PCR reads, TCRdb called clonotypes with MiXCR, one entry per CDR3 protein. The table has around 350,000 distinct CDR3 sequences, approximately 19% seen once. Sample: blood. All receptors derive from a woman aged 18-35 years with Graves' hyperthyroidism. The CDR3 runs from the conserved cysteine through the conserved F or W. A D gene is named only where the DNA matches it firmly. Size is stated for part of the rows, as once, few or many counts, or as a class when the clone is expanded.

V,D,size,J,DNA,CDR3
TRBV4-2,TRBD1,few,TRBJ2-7,TGTGCCAGCAGCCAAGATACTAGGACAGGTACTTCCTACGAGCAGTACTTC,CASSQDTRTGTSYEQYF
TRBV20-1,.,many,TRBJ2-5,TGCAGTGCGAGTCCGTCGGGGGCCGTACAAGAGACCCAGTACTTC,CSASPSGAVQETQYF
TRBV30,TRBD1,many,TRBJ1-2,TGTGCCGGAGGGGACAGGAGGTTTTCAGTCCCTAACTATGGCTACACCTTC,CAGGDRRFSVPNYGYTF
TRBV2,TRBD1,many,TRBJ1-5,TGTGCCAGCAGTGATCCGGGACAGGGGGCCCGGTGGGGTCAGCCCCAGCATTTT,CASSDPGQGARWGQPQHF
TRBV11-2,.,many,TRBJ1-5,TGTGCCAGCAGCTTAACCTTAAGTAGCAATCAGCCCCAGCATTTT,CASSLTLSSNQPQHF
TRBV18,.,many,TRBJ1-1,TGTGCCAGCTCACCACCGATAAGGGGCCTGAACACTGAAGCTTTCTTT,CASSPPIRGLNTEAFF
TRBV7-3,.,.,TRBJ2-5,TGTGCCAGCAGCTTAGCCGCAGGGGTTGAGGAGAGCCAGTACTTC,CASSLAAGVEESQYF
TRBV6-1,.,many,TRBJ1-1,TGTGCCAGCCGAGGGCATATGAACACTGAAGCTTTCTTT,CASRGHMNTEAFF
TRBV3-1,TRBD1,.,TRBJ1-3,TGTGCCAGCAGCCTAGACAGGGGGCCTGGAAACACCATATATTTT,CASSLDRGPGNTIYF
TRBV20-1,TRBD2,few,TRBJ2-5,TGCAGTGCTAGTCGACTAGCGGGACAAGAGACCCAGTACTTC,CSASRLAGQETQYF
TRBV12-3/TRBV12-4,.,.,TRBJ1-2,TGTGCCAGCAGTTTCTCATCTCCCCTAGGCTACACCTTC,CASSFSSPLGYTF
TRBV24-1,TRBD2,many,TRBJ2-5,TGTGCCACCAGCTCATCGCGGGGGTACGGTATGACCCAGTACTTC,CATSSSRGYGMTQYF
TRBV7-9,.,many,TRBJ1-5,TGTGCCAGCAGCCCAATACACGATCAGCCCCAGCATTTT,CASSPIHDQPQHF
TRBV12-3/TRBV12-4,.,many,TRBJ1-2,TGTGCCAGCAGTTTAACCACAGGGCCGAATTGGGGCTACACCTTC,CASSLTTGPNWGYTF
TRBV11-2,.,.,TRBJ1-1,TGTGCCAGCAGCCCCGGGGGCCGTCAGAACACTGAAGCTTTCTTT,CASSPGGRQNTEAFF
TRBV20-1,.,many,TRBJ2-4,TGCAGTGCTAGACGGTACGGGGGGCGTAAAAACATTCAGTACTTC,CSARRYGGRKNIQYF
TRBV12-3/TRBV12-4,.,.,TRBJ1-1,TGTGCCAGCAGATTAGTGACAGTAAACACTGAAGCTTTCTTT,CASRLVTVNTEAFF
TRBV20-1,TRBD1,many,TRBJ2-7,TGCAGTGCTAGGGACAGGGGGTACGAGCAGTACTTC,CSARDRGYEQYF
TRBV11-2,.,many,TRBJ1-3,TGTGCCAGCAGCAGGGGTCACACCATATATTTT,CASSRGHTIYF
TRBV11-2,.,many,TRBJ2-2,TGTGCCAGCAGCTCCTACGGGTGGGGACTTACGAACACCGGGGAGCTGTTTTTT,CASSSYGWGLTNTGELFF
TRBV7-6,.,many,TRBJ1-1,TGTGCCAGCAGCTTAAGGCAGGCGACCAACGCTGAAGCTTTCTTT,CASSLRQATNAEAFF
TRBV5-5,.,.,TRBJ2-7,TGTGCCAGCAGCTCATACGGGACGAAGATAGGGGAGCAGTACTTC,CASSSYGTKIGEQYF
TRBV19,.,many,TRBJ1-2,TGTGCCAGTAGTACCGGCGGGGCCGTAGAGGGCTACACCTTC,CASSTGGAVEGYTF
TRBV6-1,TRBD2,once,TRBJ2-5,TGTGCCAGCAGCCCCTCATTGGGTGTGTTGGGGGGGGAGACCCAGTACTTC,CASSPSLGVLGGETQYF
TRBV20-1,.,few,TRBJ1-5,TGCAGTGCTAGAGGGAGACAGGTTTATAGCAATCAGCCCCAGCATTTT,CSARGRQVYSNQPQHF
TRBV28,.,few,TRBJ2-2,TGTGCCAGCAGTTTGGACATGGCTCTTGGCACCGGGGAGCTGTTTTTT,CASSLDMALGTGELFF
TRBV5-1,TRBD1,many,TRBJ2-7,TGCGCCAGCAGCTCTTCCGGACAGGGGATATCGATCGAGCAGTACTTC,CASSSSGQGISIEQYF
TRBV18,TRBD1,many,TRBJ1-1,TGTGCCAGCTCACCCGAGGACAGGATAGCTTTCTTT,CASSPEDRIAFF
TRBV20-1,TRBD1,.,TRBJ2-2,TGCAGTGCTAAGGTCGGGACAGGGAACACCGGGGAGCTGTTTTTT,CSAKVGTGNTGELFF
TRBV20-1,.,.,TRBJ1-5,TGCAGTGCTAGGCGGGCGGGGGCGGTGCTCAATCAGCCCCAGCATTTT,CSARRAGAVLNQPQHF
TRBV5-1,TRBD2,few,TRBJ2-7,TGCGCCAGCAACCTCGGGGGGGCCTCCTACGAGCAGTACTTC,CASNLGGASYEQYF
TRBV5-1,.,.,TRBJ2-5,TGCGCCAGCAGCTTGGAGGCTGTTGGAGAGACCCAGTACTTC,CASSLEAVGETQYF
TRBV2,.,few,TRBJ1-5,TGTGCCAGCAGATTCGGGGGGGCTGGGCAGCCCCAGCATTTT,CASRFGGAGQPQHF
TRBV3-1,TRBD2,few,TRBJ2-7,TGTGCCAGCAGCCAAGTCGCGGGACTAGCGGGGTATGAGCAGTACTTC,CASSQVAGLAGYEQYF
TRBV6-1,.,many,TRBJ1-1,TGTGCCAGCAGTGAATTGGGGGGGAACACTGAAGCTTTCTTT,CASSELGGNTEAFF
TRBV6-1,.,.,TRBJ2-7,TGTGCCAGCAGTGTACCACCTAGCGCCTACGAGCAGTACTTC,CASSVPPSAYEQYF
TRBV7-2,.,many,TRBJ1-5,TGTGCCAGCAGCCCCCAACAGTCTCAGCCCCAGCATTTT,CASSPQQSQPQHF
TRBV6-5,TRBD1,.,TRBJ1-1,TGTGCCAGCAGTTATCAGGGACAGAGGACTGAAGCTTTCTTT,CASSYQGQRTEAFF